Presented here are 27 T cell receptor beta chains from one specimen sequenced in a study of blood T cell repertoires in COVID-19. Sequencing used immunoSEQ multiplex PCR; TCRdb keeps in-frame clones, though not all of them. The repertoire includes 300,000 to 500,000 clones, approximately 85% of them detected once, and approximately 2% sits in the top ten. The sample taken for sequencing was PBMCs or T cells enriched from blood (not recorded which). These receptor sequences come from a middle-aged woman with acute COVID-19.

The V and J genes are TRBV7-8 and TRBJ1-4, with TRBD1 matching over 7 bases. The CDR3 is 15 residues long. Germline assignment: CDR1 SGHVS and CDR2 FQNEAQ. The V segment lost 0 bases and the J segment 8 bases; nucleotides outside the gene matches: 6. The CDR3, as DNA: TGTGCCAGCAGCTTAGCACGACAGGGAAAGGAAAAACTGTTTTTT. Its translation is CASSLARQGKEKLFF.

This clone was picked up a small number of times. The rearrangement links TRBV7-9 to TRBJ2-1, with 13 bases aligning to TRBD2. The CDR3 is 17 residues long. Germline V gene sequence: CDR1 SEHNR, CDR2 FQNEAQ (reference sequence). Trimming at V came to 0 bases and at J to 5 bases, leaving 4 bases not matched to a gene. CDR3 protein: CASSLATSGGSNNEQFF. In nucleotides, the CDR3 is TGTGCCAGCAGCTTAGCGACTAGCGGGGGGTCCAACAATGAGCAGTTCTTC.

The chain links TRBV27 to TRBJ1-5; the D gene is possibly TRBD1 (6 bases). This CDR3 is 14 amino acids long. The germline V gene encodes CDR1 MNHEY and CDR2 SMNVEV (reference sequence). With 4 bases removed from V and 2 bases from J, the gap between germline ends came to 9 bases. CDR3 nucleotides: TGTGCCAGCAGTTACAAGGGGGGCAATCAGCCCCAGCATTTT. The encoded protein is CASSYKGGNQPQHF.

The CDR3, as DNA: TGTGCCAGCAGCCCGGTGGAGAGTAGCAATCAGCCCCAGCATTTT. The encoded protein is CASSPVESSNQPQHF. The chain is built from TRBV5-5 and TRBJ1-5, with D hard to call. Trimming shortened V by 4 bases and J by 0 bases, and 11 bases separated the two germline ends. The CDR3 consists of 15 residues. Germline CDR1 and CDR2: SGHKS and YYEKEE (reference sequence). Using reference TRBV5-5 and TRBJ1-5 for the parts outside the CDR3, the full variable domain is DAGVTQSPTHLIKTRGQQVTLRCSPISGHKSVSWYQQVLGQGPQFIFQYYEKEERGRGNFPDRFSARQFPNYSSELNVNALLLGDSALYLCASSPVESSNQPQHFGDGTRLSIL.

V usage is TRBV14 and J usage is TRBJ2-1; perhaps TRBD1 as D (6 bases). This CDR3 has 13 amino acids. Trimming took off 3 bases at V and 4 bases at J, with 7 bases between the two ends. The germline V gene has CDR1 SGHDN and CDR2 FVKESK. CDR3 nucleotide sequence: TGTGCCAGCAGCCAGGGGGCATACAATGAGCAGTTCTTC. Translated, it gives CASSQGAYNEQFF.

The rearrangement links TRBV5-5 to TRBJ1-2; TRBD1 matches 9 bases. The CDR3 has 15 residues. V shed 0 bases, J shed 6 bases, and the junction held 6 bases outside the gene matches. Germline V gene sequence: CDR1 SGHKS, CDR2 YYEKEE (reference sequence). CDR3 coding DNA: TGTGCCAGCAGCTTGGCCTACAGGACAGGGGATGGCTACACCTTC. Translating gives CASSLAYRTGDGYTF.

This clone was observed a single time. The chain joins TRBV20-1 to TRBJ1-2; no clear D gene. V lost 3 bases to trimming and J lost 3 bases, with 11 bases between them. The CDR3 runs 13 residues. The germline V gene has CDR1 DFQATT and CDR2 SNEGSKA (reference sequence). The CDR3 bases are TGCAGTGCTAGTTTCTCTTCGGACTATGGCTACACCTTC. Translating gives CSASFSSDYGYTF.

The chain carries TRBV5-6 and TRBJ2-2; 9 nucleotides agree with TRBD1. Germline V gene data show CDR1 as SGHDT and CDR2 as YYEEEE. The V gene end was trimmed by 4 bases and the J gene end by 7 bases; junction bases not matched to a gene: 14. The CDR3 is made up of 17 amino acids. CDR3 coding DNA: TGTGCCAGCAGCGACTCCGGCGGGACAGGGTTAGGCGGGGAGCTGTTTTTT. Protein sequence: CASSDSGGTGLGGELFF. The full variable domain, in which reference TRBV5-6 and TRBJ2-2 provide the parts outside the CDR3, is DAGVTQSPTHLIKTRGQQVTLRCSPKSGHDTVSWYQQALGQGPQFIFQYYEEEERQRGNFPDRFSGHQFPNYSSELNVNALLLGDSALYLCASSDSGGTGLGGELFFGEGSRLTVL.

This clone was detected once. The V call is TRBV20-1, the J call TRBJ2-3; 12 bases are shared with TRBD2. V shed 3 bases, J shed 3 bases, and the junction held 4 bases outside the gene matches. Germline V gene lookup returns CDR1 DFQATT and CDR2 SNEGSKA (reference sequence). The CDR3 covers 15 residues. The CDR3 here is CSASSSGGATDTQYF. CDR3 bases: TGCAGTGCTAGTTCTAGCGGGGGGGCGACAGATACGCAGTATTTT.

The chain joins TRBV6-2 or TRBV6-3 to TRBJ1-2, with TRBD1 as a possible D gene (5 bases). The CDR3 is made up of 15 amino acids. Germline CDR1 reads MNHEY; CDR2 reads SVGEGT. Trimming shortened V by 5 bases and J by 2 bases, and 15 bases separated the two germline ends. The CDR3 DNA follows: TGTGCCAGCAGTCCCGGACATGGGGCGAACTATGGCTACACCTTC. It yields the protein CASSPGHGANYGYTF.

The genes are TRBV7-9 and TRBJ1-1, with D unresolved. This CDR3 contains 14 residues. Germline CDR1 is SEHNR and CDR2 is FQNEAQ (reference sequence). V was pared by 1 base and J by 1 base, with 7 bases between. The CDR3 reads CASSLVPGNTEAFF. The DNA for the CDR3 is TGTGCCAGCAGCTTAGTACCGGGGAACACTGAAGCTTTCTTT.

This chain links TRBV19 with TRBJ2-7; a possible D gene is TRBD2 (5 bases). The CDR3 extends over 14 amino acids. Trimming pared 5 bases from V and 6 bases from J, leaving 17 bases between. Germline CDR1 is LNHDA and CDR2 is SQIVND (reference sequence). Here the CDR3 DNA reads TGTGCCAGTAGTGTCGACACCCGTGAGGGCGAGCAGTACTTC. Translation gives CASSVDTREGEQYF.

J is TRBJ2-3 and V is TRBV2, with 7 bases identical to TRBD1. V was pared by 9 bases and J by 5 bases, with 2 bases of the junction left unmatched. The CDR3 extends over 11 amino acids. Germline values: CDR1 SNHLY, CDR2 FYNNEI. The CDR3 protein is CASRQGDTQYF. For the CDR3, the DNA is TGTGCCAGTCGACAGGGAGATACGCAGTATTTT.

This clone is a singleton in its sample. This chain uses TRBV5-5 with TRBJ1-1, with a tentative D call TRBD1 (6 bases). Germline V gene sequence: CDR1 SGHKS, CDR2 YYEKEE (reference sequence). This CDR3 has 14 amino acids. V lost 1 base and J 5 bases, leaving 12 bases between the germline ends. The CDR3 reads CASSLWGPATEAFF. CDR3 in DNA: TGTGCCAGCAGCTTGTGGGGGCCGGCGACTGAAGCTTTCTTT.

The chain couples TRBV5-4 to TRBJ2-2, with a possible D match to TRBD1 (6 bases). Trimming removed 0 bases at V and 5 bases at J, with 11 bases between. There are 15 residues in the CDR3. Germline V gene sequence: CDR1 SGHNT, CDR2 YYREEE (reference sequence). In nucleotides, the CDR3 is TGTGCCAGCAGCTTGGCAGGGGTCTCGACCGGGGAGCTGTTTTTT. Translation: CASSLAGVSTGELFF.

The V and J genes are TRBV5-4 and TRBJ1-1; TRBD1 matches at 7 bases. The CDR3 is made up of 14 amino acids. J lost 3 bases, V lost 4 bases, and 6 bases had no gene match. In germline, CDR1 is SGHNT, CDR2 YYREEE (reference sequence). The CDR3 DNA follows: TGTGCCAGCAGCCCTCAGGACAGGTACACTGAAGCTTTCTTT. Its translation: CASSPQDRYTEAFF.

The CDR3 DNA is TGCGCCAGCAGCGGGACAGGGTACAATGAGCAGTTCTTC. Translating it yields CASSGTGYNEQFF. The chain carries TRBV5-1 and TRBJ2-1; 9 bases match TRBD1. Germline CDR1 SGHRS, CDR2 YFSETQ. J lost 4 bases, V lost 4 bases, and 0 bases had no gene match. The CDR3 totals 13 residues.

This clone was found once. The genes are TRBV2 and TRBJ2-7; D is unresolved. This CDR3 has 11 residues. The V and J ends lost 7 bases and 3 bases respectively, with 7 bases between them. The germline gives CDR1 SNHLY, CDR2 FYNNEI. CDR3 coding DNA: TGTGCCAGCACGTGGAGCTACGAGCAGTACTTC. Translated: CASTWSYEQYF.

This clone came up many times. This chain uses TRBV5-1 with TRBJ2-6; TRBD1 is a possible D gene (5 bases). This CDR3 spans 15 amino acids. Germline CDR1 and CDR2: SGHRS and YFSETQ. The germline V and J ends were trimmed by 2 bases and 2 bases, with 8 bases remaining between them. The CDR3 spells CASSFQGPGANVLTF. Written as DNA, the CDR3 is TGCGCCAGCAGCTTTCAGGGCCCTGGGGCCAACGTCCTGACTTTC.

The chain uses TRBV7-9 and TRBJ2-3; D remains unclear. Germline CDR1 and CDR2: SEHNR and FQNEAQ (reference sequence). This CDR3 has 14 amino acids. The V end was cut by 1 base, the J end by 5 bases, with 10 bases between. The chain's CDR3 is CASSLGGVQDTQYF. The CDR3 nucleotides read TGTGCCAGCAGCTTAGGTGGAGTTCAAGATACGCAGTATTTT.

The CDR3 reads CASSFGTLYNEQFF. Written as DNA, the CDR3 is TGTGCCAGCAGCTTCGGGACACTCTACAATGAGCAGTTCTTC. The rearrangement joins TRBV3-1 (or the pseudogene TRBV3-2) to TRBJ2-1, with a weak D call TRBD1 (6 bases). The CDR3 is 14 residues long. Germline loops: CDR1 LGHDT, CDR2 YNNKEL (reference sequence). With 5 bases removed from V and 3 bases from J, the gap between germline ends came to 11 bases.

This chain joins TRBV24-1 and TRBJ2-3, with TRBD2 matching over 11 bases. The length of the CDR3 is 16 residues. V lost 4 bases, J lost 2 bases, and 4 bases stayed unmatched. Germline V CDR1 and CDR2: KGHDR, SFDVKD. The CDR3 reads CATSDPSGGYTDTQYF. In DNA form, the CDR3 reads TGTGCCACCAGTGACCCTAGCGGGGGGTACACAGATACGCAGTATTTT.

This rearrangement joins TRBV24-1 to TRBJ2-3; 8 nucleotides agree with TRBD1. Germline CDR1 is KGHDR and CDR2 is SFDVKD. The CDR3 sequence is 14 residues long. J was trimmed by 5 bases and V by 5 bases; bases with no gene match: 5. CDR3 nucleotides: TGTGCCACCAGTGTGCAGGGGGCCGTAGATACGCAGTATTTT. It yields the protein CATSVQGAVDTQYF.

This sequence joins TRBV7-8 and TRBJ2-1, with TRBD2 matching over 7 bases. Germline trimming cut 3 bases from V and 4 bases from J; bases unmatched to any gene: 6. The length of the CDR3 is 15 residues. In germline, CDR1 is SGHVS, CDR2 FQNEAQ. The CDR3 sequence is CASSFSGTNYNEQFF. The CDR3 DNA reads as TGTGCCAGCAGCTTTTCCGGGACTAATTACAATGAGCAGTTCTTC.

The chain employs TRBV30 and TRBJ2-2, with D perhaps TRBD1 (6 bases). This CDR3 has 16 residues. The germline CDR1 and CDR2 sequences are GTSNPN and SVGIG (reference sequence). V was shortened by 1 base and J by 4 bases, with 16 bases between the two germline ends. The CDR3 region has the DNA TGTGCCTGGAGTGCCGCAAGGACAGATCTCACCGGGGAGCTGTTTTTT. Its translation is CAWSAARTDLTGELFF.

This sequence joins TRBV20-1 and TRBJ2-4; 10 bases agree with TRBD2. There are 17 residues in the CDR3. Trimming cost V 3 bases and J 0 bases; bases outside gene matches: 8. Looked up from germline, CDR1 is DFQATT and CDR2 is SNEGSKA (reference sequence). CDR3 amino acids: CSASNSGGTSAKNIQYF. DNA for the CDR3: TGCAGTGCTAGTAATAGCGGGGGGACCTCAGCCAAAAACATTCAGTACTTC.

The chain couples TRBV2 to TRBJ1-2; D is perhaps TRBD1 (6 bases). This CDR3 region has 14 residues. V was cut by 7 bases and J by 2 bases, with 14 bases left in between. From germline, CDR1 is SNHLY and CDR2 FYNNEI. The chain's CDR3 is CASKTDRQNYGYTF. The CDR3 DNA is TGTGCCAGCAAGACAGACAGGCAAAACTATGGCTACACCTTC.